A single sample is the source of the 15 T cell receptor beta chains below, sequenced in a study of blood T cell repertoires in COVID-19. The repertoire was sequenced with immunoSEQ multiplex PCR; TCRdb's copy has only in-frame clones and lacks some. Found here are around 63,000 clones, 88% of them singletons; the top ten hold around 1.2%. Source material: peripheral blood. The receptor set was obtained from a woman in her fifties or sixties with acute or convalescent COVID-19.

The chain links TRBV6-5 to TRBJ1-2, with TRBD1 matching over 7 bases. V lost 7 bases to trimming and J lost 7 bases; unmatched junction nucleotides: 12. The germline gives CDR1 MNHEY, CDR2 SVGAGI. The CDR3 is 14 residues long. Here the CDR3 DNA reads TGTGCCAGCATCATACAAGACAGGGCCGGTGGCTACACCTTC. The encoded protein is CASIIQDRAGGYTF.

V and J are TRBV3-1 (or the pseudogene TRBV3-2) and TRBJ2-5; weak D call: TRBD2 (6 bases). From germline, CDR1 is LGHDT and CDR2 YNNKEL (reference sequence). Trimming stripped 0 bases from V and 5 bases from J, with 13 bases between. The CDR3 runs to 15 residues. For the CDR3, the DNA is TGTGCCAGCAGCCAAGAAGGACCTGGGAGGGAGACCCAGTACTTC. This sequence encodes CASSQEGPGRETQYF.

This chain connects TRBV3-1 (or the pseudogene TRBV3-2) to TRBJ2-5; possible D gene TRBD1, 6 bases. V was cut by 5 bases and J by 4 bases, with 14 bases left in between. This CDR3 comprises 14 residues. The germline V gene has CDR1 LGHDT and CDR2 YNNKEL (reference sequence). The CDR3 DNA sequence: TGTGCCAGCAGCTCCGAACTAGGGGGAGAGACCCAGTACTTC. The encoded protein is CASSSELGGETQYF.

The sample holds one count of this clone. The V call is TRBV4-3, the J call TRBJ1-1, with D possibly matching TRBD1 (5 bases). The CDR3 spans 16 residues. From germline, CDR1 is LGHNA and CDR2 YSLEER. V lost 4 bases to trimming and J lost 1 base, with 16 bases between them. In nucleotides, the CDR3 is TGCGCCAGCAGCCCAAACTTGGGGCCCTCGAACACTGAAGCTTTCTTT. It specifies CASSPNLGPSNTEAFF.

J is TRBJ2-7 and V is TRBV4-1, with 11 bases matching TRBD2. The assigned J gene may be wrong: the sequence end matches TRBJ2-1 better. Germline CDR1 MGHRA, CDR2 YSYEKL. The CDR3 sequence is 19 residues long. The CDR3 loop reads CASSQPSGTLAGGGNEQFF. In DNA, the CDR3 is TGCGCCAGCAGCCAGCCAAGCGGGACCCTAGCGGGAGGTGGTAATGAGCAGTTCTTC.

The chain combines TRBV21-1 with TRBJ1-3; the DNA was not compared with TRBD1, the D call given in the table. TRBV21-1 is recorded as a pseudogene. CDR3 size: 17 residues. CDR3: CASTKRTIQGFGNTIYF. CDR3 nucleotide sequence: TGTGCCAGCACCAAACGAACAATACAGGGGTTTGGAAACACCATATATTTT.

V gene TRBV7-9 combines with J gene TRBJ1-1; D uncertain. Trimming left V 4 bases short and J 4 bases short, with 7 bases between. The CDR3 is 12 residues long. Germline assignment: CDR1 SEHNR and CDR2 FQNEAQ (reference sequence). For the CDR3, the DNA is TGTGCCAGCAGCTCCCACGGCACTGAAGCTTTCTTT. It encodes CASSSHGTEAFF.

For this clone: This CDR3 is also generated by other DNA sequences in the sample. V gene TRBV28 combines with J gene TRBJ2-2; 9 bases match TRBD1. V lost 5 bases and J lost 8; bases outside the gene matches: 9. In germline, CDR1 is MDHEN, CDR2 SYDVKM. The CDR3 length is 15 residues. The CDR3 protein is CASSPTGGSTGELFF. The CDR3 coding sequence is TGTGCCAGCAGTCCGACAGGGGGATCCACTGGGGAGCTGTTTTTT.

The CDR3 spells CASSFRAGTYNEQFF. The CDR3 nucleotides read TGTGCCAGCAGTTTCCGGGCAGGGACCTACAATGAGCAGTTCTTC. The chain links TRBV14 to TRBJ2-1; a weak D match, TRBD1 (5 bases). This CDR3 region has 15 residues. Germline V gene sequence: CDR1 SGHDN, CDR2 FVKESK. V was trimmed by 6 bases and J by 2 bases, leaving 14 bases between them.

Only one count was recorded for this clone. The gene calls are TRBV5-5 and TRBJ2-5; TRBD1 matches 7 bases. This CDR3 contains 17 residues. CDR1 is SGHKS, CDR2 YYEKEE, per germline (reference sequence). After removal of 4 bases from V and 2 bases from J, the junction contained 14 bases not matched to a gene. This chain's CDR3 is CASSRYYTGTAQETQYF. CDR3 DNA sequence: TGTGCCAGCAGCCGCTACTATACCGGGACAGCTCAAGAGACCCAGTACTTC.

The V call is TRBV27, the J call TRBJ1-4; maybe TRBD1 (6 bases). The CDR3 sequence is 14 residues long. The V and J ends lost 5 bases and 8 bases respectively, with 15 bases between them. The V gene's germline CDR1 is MNHEY and CDR2 SMNVEV (reference sequence). The CDR3 here is CASSPVDSREKLFF. CDR3 DNA sequence: TGTGCCAGCAGTCCCGTGGACAGCCGGGAAAAACTGTTTTTT.

The chain recombines TRBV19 with TRBJ2-2; possible D gene TRBD1, 6 bases. Germline CDR1 LNHDA, CDR2 SQIVND (reference sequence). The CDR3 spans 15 residues. The V end was cut by 4 bases, the J end by 5 bases, with 14 bases between. In DNA form, the CDR3 reads TGTGCCAGTAGTAGCCCCCGTACAGGGACCGGGGAGCTGTTTTTT. Its translation is CASSSPRTGTGELFF. The complete variable domain, with remaining parts taken from reference TRBV19 and TRBJ2-2, reads DGGITQSPKYLFRKEGQNVTLSCEQNLNHDAMYWYRQDPGQGLRLIYYSQIVNDFQKGDIAEGYSVSREKKESFPLTVTSAQKNPTAFYLCASSSPRTGTGELFFGEGSRLTVL.

The genes are TRBV18 and TRBJ2-2; a possible D gene is TRBD1 (5 bases). V was clipped by 3 bases and J by 1 base, with 9 bases between them. This CDR3 is built from 15 residues. Germline-derived CDR1 and CDR2 are KGHSH and LQKENI. In DNA, the CDR3 is TGTGCCAGCTCACCTAACGACAGGAACACCGGGGAGCTGTTTTTT. Its protein product is CASSPNDRNTGELFF. The entire variable domain, with the rest obtained from reference TRBV18 and TRBJ2-2, is as follows: NAGVMQNPRHLVRRRGQEARLRCSPMKGHSHVYWYRQLPEEGLKFMVYLQKENIIDESGMPKERFSAEFPKEGPSILRIQQVVRGDSAAYFCASSPNDRNTGELFFGEGSRLTVL.

Written as DNA, the CDR3 is TGTGCCAGCAGCGCGGGACTAGCGGGGGGGTACGCTGGTGATACGCAGTATTTT. It yields the protein CASSAGLAGGYAGDTQYF. The rearrangement uses TRBV5-4 and TRBJ2-3, with 16 bases lining up with TRBD2. J gave up 6 bases and V 4 bases, and 11 bases lay outside the gene matches. The CDR3 has 18 residues. CDR1 and CDR2 (germline): SGHNT, YYREEE (reference sequence).

This rearrangement joins TRBV27 to TRBJ2-1; 11 nucleotides align to TRBD2. With V trimmed by 5 bases and J by 4 bases, 7 bases remained unmatched. CDR1 and CDR2 from the germline V gene are MNHEY and SMNVEV (reference sequence). The CDR3 is made up of 16 amino acids. This CDR3 is CASSPLAGGPYNEQFF. The CDR3 DNA sequence: TGTGCCAGCAGTCCGCTAGCGGGGGGACCGTACAATGAGCAGTTCTTC.